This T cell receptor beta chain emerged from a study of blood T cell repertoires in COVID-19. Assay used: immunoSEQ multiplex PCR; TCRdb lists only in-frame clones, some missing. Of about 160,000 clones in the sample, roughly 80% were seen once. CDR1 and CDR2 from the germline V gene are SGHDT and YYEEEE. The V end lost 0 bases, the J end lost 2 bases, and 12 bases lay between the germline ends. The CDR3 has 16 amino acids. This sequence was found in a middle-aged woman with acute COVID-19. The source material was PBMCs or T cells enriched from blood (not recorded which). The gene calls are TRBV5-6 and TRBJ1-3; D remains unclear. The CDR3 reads CASSLAMGGTGNTIYF. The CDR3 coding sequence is TGTGCCAGCAGCTTGGCAATGGGAGGGACTGGAAACACCATATATTTT.